This TCR beta chain was sequenced in a study of ipilimumab plus nivolumab after autologous stem cell transplantation. As for the study in general: Typical patient got roughly 5 ipilimumab doses and 7 or 8 nivolumab doses (median).

Trimming took off 2 bases at V and 8 bases at J, with 16 bases between the two ends. The CDR3 consists of 14 residues. From germline, CDR1 is SGDLS and CDR2 YYNGEE. Starting 14 to 28 days after autologous transplant, ipilimumab 1 mg/kg was given. Through week 26, nivolumab 3 mg/kg IV was given weeks 1, 4, 7, 10, then biweekly. Produced via immunoSEQ multiplex PCR; TCRdb's table is partial and in-frame only. The table lists fewer than 95,000 clones, approximately 83% of them singletons. This clonotype originated in a male donor with diffuse large B-cell lymphoma. The starting material was PBMCs, obtained in a trial of ipilimumab plus nivolumab as post-transplant consolidation. The chain couples TRBV9 to TRBJ1-1; tentative D call: TRBD1 (5 bases). The DNA of the CDR3 is TGTGCCAGCAGCGTCGAGCACGGGGCGGGGGAAGCTTTCTTT. It encodes CASSVEHGAGEAFF.